This is a list of T cell receptor beta chains from one sample in a study of blood T cell repertoires in COVID-19. Here immunoSEQ multiplex PCR was the method, and the copy in TCRdb shows in-frame clones only, minus some. The repertoire includes under 60,000 clones, about four fifths of them detected once, and 25% sits in the top ten. Sequenced input: peripheral blood. The source is a human donor in a cohort sampled during active COVID-19. Each CDR3 is given with its conserved first and last residue. A D gene is named only where the DNA matches it firmly. A row's size may be missing; if present it is once, few, many or a size class.

d_call	clone_size	v_call	j_call	cdr3_aa	cdr3_nt
TRBD2	once	TRBV24-1	TRBJ2-1	CATSAASGSGSYNEQFF	TGTGCCACCAGTGCGGCTAGCGGGAGCGGGTCCTACAATGAGCAGTTCTTC
NA	few	TRBV5-1	TRBJ1-4	CASSLETATNEKLFF	TGCGCCAGCAGCCTTGAGACAGCAACTAATGAAAAACTGTTTTTT
TRBD1	NA	TRBV19	TRBJ2-5	CASTKQGATAETQYF	TGTGCCAGTACTAAACAGGGGGCAACCGCAGAGACCCAGTACTTC
NA	NA	TRBV7-9	TRBJ2-5	CASSRSEARETQYF	TGTGCCAGCAGTCGGTCAGAGGCGAGGGAGACCCAGTACTTC
NA	many	TRBV6-5	TRBJ2-7	CASSYLDGSSHEQYF	TGTGCCAGCAGTTACCTGGACGGGAGTAGCCACGAGCAGTACTTC
NA	NA	TRBV10-3	TRBJ1-1	CAIKEEGLGTEAFF	TGTGCCATCAAAGAGGAGGGGCTTGGCACTGAAGCTTTCTTT
NA	NA	TRBV6-4	TRBJ2-1	CASSPTGNEQFF	TGTGCCAGCAGCCCCACGGGAAATGAGCAGTTCTTC
NA	NA	TRBV29-1	TRBJ1-4	CSAQGVGNEKLFF	TGCAGCGCCCAGGGTGTCGGGAATGAAAAACTGTTTTTT
TRBD1	NA	TRBV5-1	TRBJ2-2	CASRLDRATGTGELFF	TGCGCCAGCAGACTAGACAGGGCCACAGGCACCGGGGAGCTGTTTTTT
TRBD1	few	TRBV2	TRBJ1-5	CASSEEGARYQPQHF	TGTGCCAGCAGTGAAGAGGGGGCGCGGTATCAGCCCCAGCATTTT
NA	NA	TRBV28	TRBJ2-3	CASRDSRFEADTQYF	TGTGCCAGCAGGGACTCTAGGTTTGAGGCAGATACGCAGTATTTT
TRBD1	NA	TRBV5-6	TRBJ1-4	CASSRQGTNEKLFF	TGTGCCAGCAGCCGACAGGGGACTAATGAAAAACTGTTTTTT
NA	NA	TRBV9	TRBJ1-1	CASSAEATWSPEAFF	TGTGCCAGCAGCGCGGAGGCCACGTGGAGCCCTGAAGCTTTCTTT
TRBD2	NA	TRBV9	TRBJ2-1	CASSAGGAPNEQFF	TGTGCCAGCAGCGCGGGGGGGGCCCCGAATGAGCAGTTCTTC
TRBD2	NA	TRBV9	TRBJ2-7	CASSAGLAGPYEQYF	TGTGCCAGCAGCGCCGGACTAGCGGGACCCTACGAGCAGTACTTC
NA	NA	TRBV6-5	TRBJ1-2	CASKSREGGYTF	TGTGCCAGCAAGAGCAGGGAAGGTGGCTACACCTTC
NA	once	TRBV7-2	TRBJ2-5	CASSLREPLETQYF	TGTGCCAGCAGCTTAAGGGAGCCCCTGGAGACCCAGTACTTC
TRBD2	NA	TRBV28	TRBJ2-6	CASSPWEGLTGANVLTF	TGTGCCAGCAGCCCCTGGGAGGGCCTGACTGGGGCCAACGTCCTGACTTTC
NA	NA	TRBV10-3	TRBJ2-7	CAISGGDSSLPYEQYF	TGTGCCATCAGTGGGGGGGACTCGAGTCTCCCCTACGAGCAGTACTTC
NA	NA	TRBV5-1	TRBJ2-6	CASTPTVSGANVLTF	TGCGCCAGCACCCCGACAGTCTCTGGGGCCAACGTCCTGACTTTC
NA	NA	TRBV6-5	TRBJ1-5	CASTGVHSNQPQHF	TGTGCCAGCACCGGAGTTCATAGCAATCAGCCCCAGCATTTT
NA	NA	TRBV4-3	TRBJ2-7	CASSQGASSSYEQYF	TGCGCCAGCAGCCAAGGGGCTTCAAGCTCCTACGAGCAGTACTTC
TRBD1	NA	TRBV19	TRBJ2-5	CASSTFDRARETQYF	TGTGCCAGTAGTACTTTTGACAGGGCCCGAGAGACCCAGTACTTC
NA	few	TRBV19	TRBJ1-1	CASSIGVGVAEAFF	TGTGCCAGTAGTATAGGCGTCGGGGTTGCTGAAGCTTTCTTT
NA	NA	TRBV10-3	TRBJ2-5	CAISENYEEEETQYF	TGTGCCATCAGTGAGAACTATGAAGAGGAAGAGACCCAGTACTTC
TRBD1	once	TRBV5-6	TRBJ2-1	CASSFGQAQGQFF	TGTGCCAGCAGCTTCGGACAGGCTCAGGGGCAGTTCTTC
NA	NA	TRBV5-1	TRBJ2-7	CASSLEGQPSYEQYF	TGCGCCAGCAGCTTAGAGGGCCAACCATCCTACGAGCAGTACTTC
NA	once	TRBV6-2/TRBV6-3	TRBJ2-7	CASSYSTGPYEQYF	TGTGCCAGCAGTTACTCAACCGGTCCCTACGAGCAGTACTTC
NA	NA	TRBV11-2	TRBJ2-6	CASSPVFSGANVLTF	TGTGCCAGCAGCCCCGTCTTCTCTGGGGCCAACGTCCTGACTTTC
NA	NA	TRBV6-5	TRBJ1-2	CASTPRGLQNYGYTF	TGTGCCAGCACCCCCAGGGGATTACAAAACTATGGCTACACCTTC
NA	NA	TRBV6-2/TRBV6-3	TRBJ1-1	CASSTGTHTEAFF	TGTGCCAGCAGCACTGGGACACACACTGAAGCTTTCTTT
NA	NA	TRBV7-2	TRBJ1-1	CASSTQGDTEAFF	TGTGCCAGCAGCACACAGGGAGACACTGAAGCTTTCTTT
TRBD1	NA	TRBV5-4	TRBJ2-5	CASSLGPGQAETQYF	TGTGCCAGCAGCTTGGGGCCGGGACAGGCAGAGACCCAGTACTTC
NA	NA	TRBV5-1	TRBJ1-1	CASSLMGQPGEGAFF	TGCGCCAGCAGCTTGATGGGACAACCCGGGGAGGGGGCTTTCTTT
NA	few	TRBV9	TRBJ2-2	CASSVSLTTGELFF	TGTGCCAGCAGCGTGAGCCTAACCACCGGGGAGCTGTTTTTT
TRBD2	NA	TRBV27	TRBJ2-7	CASSLTSGRFEQYF	TGTGCCAGCAGTCTCACTAGCGGGAGGTTCGAGCAGTACTTC
NA	NA	TRBV4-1	TRBJ2-1	CASSQDSLSSYNEQFF	TGCGCCAGCAGCCAAGACTCACTAAGCTCCTACAATGAGCAGTTCTTC
TRBD2	few	TRBV12-5	TRBJ2-7	CASGLAATGGGRYEQYF	TGTGCTAGTGGTTTGGCCGCCACGGGGGGAGGACGGTACGAGCAGTACTTC
NA	NA	TRBV30	TRBJ2-5	CAWSVGGMGETQYF	TGTGCCTGGAGTGTAGGCGGGATGGGAGAGACCCAGTACTTC
NA	NA	TRBV29-1	TRBJ1-1	CSVDETAGVLRNTEAFF	TGCAGCGTTGACGAGACAGCTGGGGTATTAAGGAACACTGAAGCTTTCTTT
NA	few	TRBV4-2	TRBJ2-3	CASSQDQNLLVTDTQYF	TGTGCCAGCAGCCAAGATCAGAACCTGTTGGTCACAGATACGCAGTATTTT
TRBD1	NA	TRBV18	TRBJ1-2	CASSPEAGGIYGYTF	TGTGCCAGCTCACCTGAGGCAGGGGGAATCTATGGCTACACCTTC
NA	NA	TRBV5-1	TRBJ1-1	CASSLGVSGLNTEAFF	TGCGCCAGCAGCCTGGGGGTGTCAGGGTTGAACACTGAAGCTTTCTTT
NA	NA	TRBV3-1/TRBV3-2	TRBJ1-1	CASSQDLGRPGFF	TGTGCCAGCAGCCAAGATCTAGGGAGGCCCGGTTTCTTT